A single sample gave rise to the 16 T cell receptor beta chains below, sequenced in a study of TIL therapy for anti-PD-1-resistant metastatic lung cancer. The immunoSEQ assay was v3. Assay used: immunoSEQ multiplex PCR; TCRdb lists only in-frame clones, some missing. The repertoire has about 43,000 clones, 70% to 80% of them found once; the top ten carry over 13%. Time point of the sample: pre-treatment sample, taken before nivolumab and TIL therapy. The sequenced sample was blood, obtained at baseline. These receptors all come from a man aged 70-80 years with non-small cell lung cancer.

The chain is built from TRBV18 and TRBJ1-3; D remains ambiguous. CDR1 is KGHSH and CDR2 is LQKENI in the germline V gene. V lost 2 bases, J lost 4 bases, and 18 bases lay in between. The CDR3 is 17 residues long. This CDR3 is CASSPASGRRVGNTIYF. The CDR3 nucleotides read TGTGCCAGCTCACCAGCGTCAGGTCGCCGAGTGGGAAACACCATATATTTT.

The chain uses TRBV19 and TRBJ2-1; no definite D call. This CDR3 is 15 amino acids long. Germline CDR1 and CDR2: LNHDA and SQIVND (reference sequence). The V end lost 6 bases, the J end lost 3 bases, and 15 bases lay between the germline ends. CDR3 DNA sequence: TGTGCCAGTAGCGAAAATCGACTTGACTACAATGAGCAGTTCTTC. It translates to CASSENRLDYNEQFF.

The chain combines TRBV19 with TRBJ2-3; no clear D gene. CDR1 is LNHDA, CDR2 SQIVND, per germline (reference sequence). V lost 5 bases, J lost 6 bases, and 15 bases lay in between. The CDR3 is 14 amino acids. CDR3 sequence (DNA): TGTGCCAGTAGTTCCCGGACCGGGTCGGATACGCAGTATTTT. It encodes CASSSRTGSDTQYF.

CDR3 DNA: TGTGCCAGCAGTTTAACGGGCCAGCCCCAGCATTTT. Its translation is CASSLTGQPQHF. The gene calls are TRBV28 and TRBJ1-5; D not resolved. CDR1 is MDHEN and CDR2 is SYDVKM in the germline V gene. Deletions cut 2 bases from V and 7 bases from J, with 6 bases between. This CDR3 contains 12 residues.

This clone has only one observation. The chain joins TRBV7-8 to TRBJ1-5; D unresolved. CDR1 SGHVS and CDR2 FQNEAQ come from the germline V gene. Trimming removed 5 bases at V and 3 bases at J, with 14 bases between. The CDR3 is 15 residues long. The CDR3 DNA follows: TGTGCCAGCAGCCCGGAGGTGGGCATCAATCAGCCCCAGCATTTT. Translation gives CASSPEVGINQPQHF.

There are a few counts of this clone. V is TRBV5-1 and J is TRBJ1-3; 7 bases line up with TRBD1. V lost 4 bases to trimming and J lost 0 bases; unmatched junction nucleotides: 4. Germline CDR1 is SGHRS and CDR2 is YFSETQ. This CDR3 comprises 15 residues. CDR3 nucleotide sequence: TGCGCCAGCAGCACCTCAGGGGGCTCTGGAAACACCATATATTTT. Protein sequence: CASSTSGGSGNTIYF. Combining the CDR3 with reference TRBV5-1 and TRBJ1-3 gives the whole variable domain KAGVTQTPRYLIKTRGQQVTLSCSPISGHRSVSWYQQTPGQGLQFLFEYFSETQRNKGNFPGRFSGRQFSNSRSEMNVSTLELGDSALYLCASSTSGGSGNTIYFGEGSWLTVV.

The rearrangement uses TRBV6-5 and TRBJ2-7, with D maybe TRBD1 (6 bases). Per germline, CDR1 MNHEY and CDR2 SVGAGI. The CDR3 runs 15 residues. Trimming pared 0 bases from V and 0 bases from J, leaving 9 bases between. CDR3 protein: CASSYSETGSYEQYF. The CDR3 region has the DNA TGTGCCAGCAGTTACTCAGAGACAGGCTCCTACGAGCAGTACTTC.

This chain's CDR3 is CASSPRQGGSYEQYF. In DNA, the CDR3 is TGTGCCAGCAGCCCCCGACAGGGTGGCTCCTACGAGCAGTACTTC. The V and J genes are TRBV7-3 and TRBJ2-7, with 7 bases that match TRBD1. There are 15 residues in the CDR3. Per germline, CDR1 SGHTA and CDR2 FQGTGA. The ends lost 5 bases at V and 0 bases at J; junction bases unmatched: 7.

The rearrangement links TRBV7-6 to TRBJ1-6; TRBD1 matches 8 bases. The CDR3 sequence is 15 residues long. Trimming took 1 base from V and 4 from J; bases not matched to a gene: 0. Germline assignment: CDR1 SGHVS and CDR2 FNYEAQ. Written as DNA, the CDR3 is TGTGCCAGCAGCTTAGACAGGGGGTATAATTCACCCCTCCACTTT. Translating it yields CASSLDRGYNSPLHF.

This sequence joins TRBV5-4 and TRBJ2-3; 11 bases map to TRBD1. The germline gives CDR1 SGHNT, CDR2 YYREEE (reference sequence). Trimming at V came to 2 bases and at J to 5 bases, leaving 4 bases not matched to a gene. The CDR3 covers 15 residues. The CDR3 loop is CASSLPGQGGDTQYF. In DNA, the CDR3 is TGTGCCAGCAGCTTACCGGGACAGGGGGGAGATACGCAGTATTTT.

V gene TRBV9 combines with J gene TRBJ2-3; a possible D gene is TRBD2 (6 bases). The CDR3 consists of 15 residues. CDR1 SGDLS and CDR2 YYNGEE come from the germline V gene. Trimming shortened V by 0 bases and J by 3 bases, and 11 bases separated the two germline ends. The CDR3 DNA sequence: TGTGCCAGCAGCGTAGGTCCAGGGAGGACAGATACGCAGTATTTT. This codes for CASSVGPGRTDTQYF.

This clone has just a few counts. V and J are TRBV4-3 and TRBJ2-2; 7 bases are a match to TRBD2. The CDR3 is 16 amino acids. The J segment lost 6 bases and the V segment lost 0 bases, leaving 7 bases of the junction unmatched. Germline V gene data show CDR1 as LGHNA and CDR2 as YSLEER. CDR3: CASSQDPQAGSGELFF. The CDR3 DNA sequence: TGCGCCAGCAGCCAAGATCCCCAAGCGGGATCCGGGGAGCTGTTTTTT.

This chain joins TRBV18 and TRBJ2-3; 8 nucleotides line up with TRBD1. The CDR3 runs to 14 residues. Germline V gene lookup returns CDR1 KGHSH and CDR2 LQKENI. The trim removed 3 bases at V and 4 bases at J, leaving 3 bases unmatched. CDR3 in amino acids: CASSPQTGADTQYF. CDR3 sequence (DNA): TGTGCCAGCTCACCTCAGACAGGGGCAGATACGCAGTATTTT.

The rearrangement links TRBV4-3 to TRBJ2-7, with 8 bases that match TRBD2. The V gene's germline CDR1 is LGHNA and CDR2 YSLEER. The CDR3 sequence is 16 residues long. With 1 base clipped from V and 0 bases from J, the junction kept 5 bases outside the gene matches. CDR3 DNA sequence: TGCGCCAGCAGCCAAGGTAGCAGCGGGAGCTCCTACGAGCAGTACTTC. It yields the protein CASSQGSSGSSYEQYF.

The chain is built from TRBV27 and TRBJ1-2; 10 nucleotides line up with TRBD1. From germline, CDR1 is MNHEY and CDR2 SMNVEV (reference sequence). This CDR3 has 13 residues. The junction had 0 bases not matched to a gene; V was cut back by 6 bases and J by 2 bases. CDR3 sequence (DNA): TGTGCCAGCAGGACAGGGGGCAACTATGGCTACACCTTC. Its translation is CASRTGGNYGYTF.

The V and J genes are TRBV6-1 and TRBJ2-3; TRBD2 agrees at 12 bases. The length of the CDR3 is 18 residues. V trimming: 0 bases; J trimming: 0 bases; junction bases outside the gene matches: 4. Germline CDR1 and CDR2: MNHNS and SASEGT. CDR3 protein: CASSEAFLAGGSTDTQYF. CDR3 sequence (DNA): TGTGCCAGCAGTGAAGCCTTCCTAGCGGGAGGGAGCACAGATACGCAGTATTTT.